This T cell receptor beta chain comes out of a study of identical twins (dated by TCRdb to 2016 to 2017). Study-level background: To test whether fetal clonotypes persist, the study used deep sequencing on TCR alpha and beta repertoires from monozygotic twins, unrelated adults of various ages, and cord blood. To rule out contamination, replicate twin experiments were performed at different times with different library preparation protocols.

The paper as a whole reports these results and caveats: The excess sharing between twins in beta out-of-frame sequences was weaker because fewer shared sequences reduced the signal-to-noise ratio. Zero-insertion analyses could be partly confounded by invariant T cells such as MAIT and iNKT, though diverse VJ usage argued against such confounding for most clonotypes. Because the same donors could not be followed over many years, the conclusions depended on cross-sectional statistical analysis. In monozygotic twins, out-of-frame TCR alpha sharing was systematically underestimated by recombination models, although the models agreed with sharing between unrelated individuals. Out-of-frame TCR alpha sequences shared between twins showed an excess of low generation-probability sequences compared with coincidental sharing between unrelated individuals. Fewer insertions were carried by abundant cord blood beta clonotypes, a similar but weaker trend appeared in young adult naive repertoires, and no such trend appeared in memory repertoires.

V sheds 0 bases and J sheds 9 bases, leaving 12 bases between their ends. Inclusive of the bounding cysteine and phenylalanine, the CDR3 is 14 residues long. Just the 42-base CDR3 DNA is kept, in frame starting at base 1. CDR1 and CDR2 are read off the germline V gene as SGHTA and FQGNSA. Library generation was performed with 5' RACE. Sequencing was carried out with an Illumina HiSeq 2000. Template switching added a universal primer binding site, and the final cDNA carried a unique molecular identifier that allowed TCR cDNA molecules to be counted accurately. First-strand cDNA for TCR alpha and beta chains was synthesized from specific primers in the conserved constant-segment region. To control for contamination, every cDNA library carried two barcodes: a SMART-Mk sample barcode plus Illumina barcodes. TruSeq adapter sequences along with Illumina sample barcodes were introduced in two successive PCR steps. Sequencing of the TCR alpha and beta cDNA libraries was done on the Illumina HiSeq platform using custom primers. As for the original processing: Raw reads were processed with MiGEC to extract unique molecular identifiers, and MiXCR was used to determine CDR3 positions. For each individual, recombination models were inferred using an EM algorithm with the repgenHMM and IGoR tools. Shared clonotypes were analyzed with the tcR package in R, and sharing was normalized by the product of cloneset sizes. To study raw recombination free of thymic and clonal selection effects, out-of-frame nonproductive sequences were analyzed. TCRdb cleaned the public reads at Q25 with fastp, built clones with MiXCR and kept in-frame beta chains. Under each unique CDR3 protein, matching rows form one entry showing the most common genes and DNA. In this record, the V and J calls reflect TCRdb's handling and not the investigators' own analysis. The sample data list some 1,600,000 distinct CDR3 sequences, and under 35% of these were observed just once. The ten largest clones capture under 0.35% of the sample.

All donors were healthy Caucasians. In the case of this clonotype: Its recognized antigen is unknown. Base-call qualities are not available, and no considerably larger clone is one nucleotide away.

Sequencing was carried out using cord blood. The TCR was taken from a newborn girl in good health. This chain joins TRBV7-2 to TRBJ1-5; the D gene is perhaps TRBD1, on 6 matching bases. The DNA reads TGTGCCAGCAGCTTAGCTCCTGGGGGCTCGCCCCAGCATTTT. The resulting protein is CASSLAPGGSPQHF.